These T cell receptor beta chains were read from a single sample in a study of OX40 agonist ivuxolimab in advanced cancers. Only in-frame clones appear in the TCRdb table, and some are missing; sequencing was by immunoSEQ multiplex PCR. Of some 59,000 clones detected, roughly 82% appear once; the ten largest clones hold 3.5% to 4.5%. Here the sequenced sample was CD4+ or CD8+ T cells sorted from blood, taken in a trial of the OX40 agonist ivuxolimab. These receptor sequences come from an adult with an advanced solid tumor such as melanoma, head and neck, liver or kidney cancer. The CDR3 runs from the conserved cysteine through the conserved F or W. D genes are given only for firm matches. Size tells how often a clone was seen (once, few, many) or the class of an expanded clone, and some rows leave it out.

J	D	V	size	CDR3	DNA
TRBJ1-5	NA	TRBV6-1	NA	CASSEGGVWNQPQHF	TGTGCCAGCAGTGAAGGGGGCGTCTGGAATCAGCCCCAGCATTTT
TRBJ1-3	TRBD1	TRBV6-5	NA	CASSSTTGSGNTIYF	TGTGCCAGCAGTTCCACGACAGGGAGTGGAAACACCATATATTTT
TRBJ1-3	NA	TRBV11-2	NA	CASSLDGRGGGNTIYF	TGTGCCAGCAGCTTAGATGGCAGGGGAGGTGGAAACACCATATATTTT
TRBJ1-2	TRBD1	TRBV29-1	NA	CSAGSGQNYGYTF	TGCAGCGCTGGTTCGGGACAGAACTATGGCTACACCTTC
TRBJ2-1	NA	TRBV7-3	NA	CASSQTPGSYNEQFF	TGTGCCAGCAGCCAAACTCCGGGTTCCTACAATGAGCAGTTCTTC
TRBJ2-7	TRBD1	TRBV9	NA	CASSPRQGRGEQYF	TGTGCCAGCAGCCCAAGACAGGGCAGGGGCGAGCAGTACTTC
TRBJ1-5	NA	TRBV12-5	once	CASRLGDSNQPQHF	TGTGCTAGTCGTTTGGGGGACAGCAATCAGCCCCAGCATTTT
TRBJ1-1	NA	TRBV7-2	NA	CASSYSIREAFF	TGTGCCAGCAGCTACAGCATAAGGGAAGCTTTCTTT
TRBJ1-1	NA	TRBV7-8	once	CASSFSRRLNTEAFF	TGTGCCAGCAGCTTTAGCCGCAGGCTGAACACTGAAGCTTTCTTT
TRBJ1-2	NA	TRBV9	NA	CASAIQGDGSYTF	TGTGCCAGCGCCATTCAGGGTGATGGGAGCTACACCTTC
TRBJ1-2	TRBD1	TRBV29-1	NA	CSVSGQGLGYTF	TGCAGCGTTTCCGGACAGGGCCTTGGCTACACCTTC
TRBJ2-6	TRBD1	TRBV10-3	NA	CAISERDRVSTANVLTF	TGTGCCATCAGTGAGCGGGACAGGGTTTCAACGGCCAACGTCCTGACTTTC
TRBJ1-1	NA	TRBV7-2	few	CASSSASPATEAFF	TGTGCCAGCAGCTCGGCCTCTCCAGCCACTGAAGCTTTCTTT
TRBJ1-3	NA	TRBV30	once	CAWSVTGNTIYF	TGTGCCTGGAGTGTGACTGGAAACACCATATATTTT
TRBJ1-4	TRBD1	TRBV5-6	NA	CASSRTGQGKTNEKLFF	TGTGCCAGCAGCCGGACGGGACAGGGAAAAACTAATGAAAAACTGTTTTTT
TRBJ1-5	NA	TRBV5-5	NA	CASSLGQRNQPQHF	TGTGCCAGCAGCTTGGGACAGCGCAATCAGCCCCAGCATTTT
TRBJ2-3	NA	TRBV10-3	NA	CAIWAGEEDTQYF	TGTGCCATCTGGGCTGGCGAGGAAGATACGCAGTATTTT
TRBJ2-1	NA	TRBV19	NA	CASSMGKILGGFNEQFF	TGTGCCAGTAGTATGGGTAAGATCCTAGGCGGCTTCAATGAGCAGTTCTTC
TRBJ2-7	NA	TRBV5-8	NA	CASRLAGSYEQYF	TGTGCCAGCAGACTGGCGGGCTCCTACGAGCAGTACTTC
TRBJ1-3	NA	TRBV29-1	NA	CSGGAGNTIYF	TGCAGCGGGGGGGCTGGAAACACCATATATTTT
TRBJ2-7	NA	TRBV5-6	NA	CASSLLGYEQYF	TGTGCCAGCAGTTTACTTGGGTACGAGCAGTACTTC
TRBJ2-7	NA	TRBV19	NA	CASSTWGIEF	TGTGCCAGTAGTACTTGGGGTATTGAGTTC
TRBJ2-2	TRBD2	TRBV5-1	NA	CASSFGTSGSPGELFF	TGCGCCAGCAGCTTTGGGACTAGCGGGAGCCCCGGGGAGCTGTTTTTT
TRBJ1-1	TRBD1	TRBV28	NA	CASSFRQGGVYTEAFF	TGTGCCAGCAGTTTTAGACAGGGTGGGGTTTACACTGAAGCTTTCTTT
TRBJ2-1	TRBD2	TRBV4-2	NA	CASSLAGGAVYYNEQFF	TGTGCCAGCAGCCTAGCGGGAGGCGCGGTTTACTACAATGAGCAGTTCTTC
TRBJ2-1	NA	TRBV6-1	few	CASSEDPIPGINEQFF	TGTGCCAGCAGTGAAGATCCGATCCCAGGGATCAATGAGCAGTTCTTC
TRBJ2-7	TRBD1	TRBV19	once	CANEANPGGQNYEQYF	TGTGCCAACGAAGCCAATCCAGGGGGCCAGAACTACGAGCAGTACTTC
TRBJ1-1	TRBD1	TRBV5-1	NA	CASSWSKQGSSEAFF	TGCGCCAGCAGCTGGTCTAAACAGGGGTCTTCTGAAGCTTTCTTT
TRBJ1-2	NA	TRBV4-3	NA	CASSQGLNNYGYTF	TGCGCCAGCAGCCAAGGGCTGAATAACTATGGCTACACCTTC
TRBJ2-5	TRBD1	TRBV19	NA	CASSISDRGWETQYF	TGTGCCAGTAGTATCTCGGACAGGGGATGGGAGACCCAGTACTTC
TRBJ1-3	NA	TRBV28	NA	CASSLLPGSSGNTIYF	TGTGCCAGCAGCCTCCTCCCCGGCTCCTCTGGAAACACCATATATTTT
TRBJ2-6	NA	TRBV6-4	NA	CASSVEAGSLVSGANVLTF	TGTGCCAGCAGTGTCGAAGCAGGCAGTCTAGTCTCTGGGGCCAACGTCCTGACTTTC
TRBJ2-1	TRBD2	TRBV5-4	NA	CASSPGLAGALSSYNEQFF	TGTGCCAGCAGCCCAGGACTAGCGGGGGCCCTAAGCTCCTACAATGAGCAGTTCTTC
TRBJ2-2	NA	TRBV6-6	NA	CASSSSDKNTGELFF	TGTGCCAGCAGTTCATCGGACAAGAACACCGGGGAGCTGTTTTTT
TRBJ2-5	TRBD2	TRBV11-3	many	CASSLGRLAGLETQYF	TGTGCCAGCAGCTTAGGGCGCCTAGCGGGGCTGGAGACCCAGTACTTC
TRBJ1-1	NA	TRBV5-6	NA	CASSIRAMNTEAFF	TGTGCCAGCAGTATTAGGGCTATGAACACTGAAGCTTTCTTT
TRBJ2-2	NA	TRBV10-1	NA	CASSLGTFANTGELFF	TGCGCCAGCAGCCTCGGGACTTTCGCGAACACCGGGGAGCTGTTTTTT
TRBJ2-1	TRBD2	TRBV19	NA	CASSTSGREQFF	TGTGCCAGCTCGACTAGCGGGAGAGAGCAGTTCTTC
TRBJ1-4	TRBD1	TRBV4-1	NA	CASSRGQGTNEKLFF	TGCGCCAGCAGCCGTGGACAGGGGACTAATGAAAAACTGTTTTTT
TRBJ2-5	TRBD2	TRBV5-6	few	CASSFDGGYGSQETQYF	TGTGCCAGCAGCTTTGACGGGGGGTATGGGAGCCAAGAGACCCAGTACTTC
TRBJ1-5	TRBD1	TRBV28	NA	CASSSVDRELAQPQHF	TGTGCCAGCAGTTCCGTAGACAGGGAGTTGGCTCAGCCCCAGCATTTT
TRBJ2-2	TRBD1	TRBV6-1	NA	CASSVSGGPGELFF	TGTGCCAGCAGTGTTTCAGGGGGCCCCGGGGAGCTGTTTTTT
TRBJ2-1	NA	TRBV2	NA	CASSEEMTHYEQFF	TGTGCCAGCAGTGAAGAAATGACCCACTATGAGCAGTTCTTC
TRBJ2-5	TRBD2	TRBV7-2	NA	CASSLGRTSGQETQYF	TGTGCCAGCAGCTTAGGAAGGACTAGCGGTCAAGAGACCCAGTACTTC
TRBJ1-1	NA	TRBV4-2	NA	CASSQDRGTGKNTEAFF	TGTGCCAGCAGCCAAGACAGGGGAACTGGGAAAAACACTGAAGCTTTCTTT
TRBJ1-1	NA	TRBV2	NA	CASTRGSDRGMNTEAFF	TGTGCCAGCACTCGAGGGTCAGACCGAGGGATGAACACTGAAGCTTTCTTT
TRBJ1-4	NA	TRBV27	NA	CASSLSLGGTTRNNEKLFF	TGTGCCAGCAGTTTAAGCTTGGGCGGAACCACTAGAAATAATGAAAAACTGTTTTTT
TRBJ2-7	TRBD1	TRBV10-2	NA	CASSPRQGYEQYF	TGCGCCAGCAGTCCGAGACAGGGGTACGAGCAGTACTTC
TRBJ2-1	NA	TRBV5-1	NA	CASSSIIGNEQFF	TGCGCCAGCAGCTCGATCATAGGCAATGAGCAGTTCTTC
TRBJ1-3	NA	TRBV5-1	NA	CASRAQGSGNTIYF	TGCGCCAGCAGGGCTCAGGGGTCCGGAAACACCATATATTTT
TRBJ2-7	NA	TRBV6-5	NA	CASSELGSSYEQYF	TGTGCCAGCAGTGAACTCGGGAGCTCCTACGAGCAGTACTTC
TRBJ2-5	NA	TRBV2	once	CASTPSIKEAQYF	TGTGCCAGCACGCCCTCGATAAAAGAGGCCCAGTACTTC
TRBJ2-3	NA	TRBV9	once	CASSVAPDLTDTQYF	TGTGCCAGCAGCGTAGCGCCCGACCTTACAGATACGCAGTATTTT